Following are 14 T cell receptor beta chains from one sample sequenced in a study of prognosis after radiotherapy for stage I lung cancer. Multiplex PCR in two rounds served to amplify TCR beta CDR3 from genomic DNA. Primers (each specific to one TRBV or TRBJ gene) were used in first-round PCR. A single record per CDR3 protein comes from TCRdb applying MiXCR to the multiplex PCR reads. Among fewer than 40,000 distinct CDR3 sequences listed, 30% to 35% were seen once. The sequences come from PBMCs, collected before or after stereotactic body radiation therapy (not recorded which). Source of these receptors: a donor over 45 with non-small cell lung cancer.

Concerning this clonotype: The likely explanation is a read error, given a far larger clone one base away. This CDR3 is CAISPTGAYGYTF. The CDR3 bases are TGTGCCATCAGCCCGACAGGGGCCTATGGCTACACCTTC. The chain couples TRBV6-8 to TRBJ1-2; TRBD1 matches at 8 bases. V lost 10 bases and J lost 4; bases outside the gene matches: 8. The CDR3 has 13 amino acids. Germline lookup yields CDR1 MNHGY and CDR2 SAAAGT.

Ten or more counts support this clonotype. The chain's CDR3 is CASSKGVKDTEAFF. The CDR3 DNA reads TGTGCCAGCAGCAAAGGGGTAAAGGACACTGAAGCTTTCTTT. The V gene is TRBV4-2, the J gene TRBJ1-1; maybe TRBD1 (5 bases). This CDR3 has 14 residues. Germline-derived CDR1 and CDR2 are LGHNA and YNFKEQ. V lost 5 bases and J lost 3, with 13 bases in between.

The CDR3 DNA follows: TGTGCCAGCAGCGGACAGGGGGCCTACAATGAGCAGTTCTTC. Translated: CASSGQGAYNEQFF. V gene TRBV9 combines with J gene TRBJ2-1, with TRBD1 matching 9 bases. V was pared by 3 bases and J by 2 bases, with 0 bases of the junction left unmatched. The CDR3 loop spans 14 amino acids. Germline V gives CDR1 SGDLS, CDR2 YYNGEE.

In its sample, this clonotype was seen many times. The chain is built from TRBV5-8 and TRBJ2-6, with no clear D. V was cut by 1 base and J by 0 bases, with 8 bases left in between. Germline CDR1 SGHTS, CDR2 YDEGEE. CDR3 length equals 16 residues. The chain's CDR3 is CASSLRGYSGANVLTF. Here the CDR3 DNA reads TGTGCCAGCAGCTTGCGTGGGTACTCTGGGGCCAACGTCCTGACTTTC.

This chain uses TRBV2 with TRBJ1-2, with D possibly being TRBD1 (6 bases). The length of the CDR3 is 12 residues. Germline CDR1 SNHLY, CDR2 FYNNEI. The ends were cut back, 6 bases at V and 8 bases at J, with 13 bases in the middle. As DNA, the CDR3 is TGTGCCAGCAGAGAAAGGGGGGACGGCTACACCTTC. It encodes CASRERGDGYTF.

The CDR3: CASSVRHRTYEQYF. The CDR3 DNA sequence: TGTGCCAGCAGCGTGCGACACAGAACCTACGAGCAGTACTTC. The chain is built from TRBV9 and TRBJ2-7; D not certain. The germline V and J ends were trimmed by 2 bases and 2 bases, with 11 bases remaining between them. The CDR3 has 14 residues. CDR1 and CDR2 (germline): SGDLS, YYNGEE.

Notes on this clonotype: Without the conserved terminal phenylalanine or tryptophan, this CDR3 likely stems from a read error. V is TRBV5-4 and J is TRBJ2-5, with a weak D call TRBD2 (6 bases). The V end was cut by 1 base, the J end by 5 bases, with 18 bases between. CDR1 SGHNT and CDR2 YYREEE come from the germline V gene (reference sequence). The CDR3 covers 16 residues. In DNA, the CDR3 is TGTGCCAGCAGCTTGCAGCGTGGGGGGACTGGGGAGACCCAGTACTCC. This gives the protein CASSLQRGGTGETQYS.

J is TRBJ1-6 and V is TRBV27; D perhaps matches TRBD1 (6 bases). CDR1 MNHEY and CDR2 SMNVEV come from the germline V gene (reference sequence). The CDR3 loop spans 14 amino acids. Deletions cut 6 bases from V and 7 bases from J, with 13 bases between. CDR3 loop: CASSPEGVNSPLHF. CDR3 nucleotides: TGTGCCAGCAGCCCGGAGGGGGTAAATTCACCCCTCCACTTT.

This clonotype was seen many times. The rearrangement links TRBV19 to TRBJ2-2; possible D gene TRBD1, 5 bases. The CDR3 runs 16 residues. V lost 7 bases, J lost 3 bases, and 18 bases lay in between. Germline-derived CDR1 and CDR2 are LNHDA and SQIVND (reference sequence). CDR3 nucleotide sequence: TGTGCCAGTACTCCCGGAGCCAGGGCGGACACCGGGGAGCTGTTTTTT. Its protein is CASTPGARADTGELFF. Filled out from reference TRBV19 and TRBJ2-2, the complete variable domain reads DGGITQSPKYLFRKEGQNVTLSCEQNLNHDAMYWYRQDPGQGLRLIYYSQIVNDFQKGDIAEGYSVSREKKESFPLTVTSAQKNPTAFYLCASTPGARADTGELFFGEGSRLTVL.

This clonotype appeared many times. The CDR3 DNA reads TGCCGTACGGGGCTTGAGGGCTACACCTTC. Translating it yields CRTGLEGYTF. The J gene is TRBJ1-2, the V gene TRBV20-1; tentatively, D is TRBD1 (5 bases). The germline gives CDR1 DFQATT, CDR2 SNEGSKA (reference sequence). This CDR3 has 10 residues.

This clonotype is deemed medium-sized. The rearrangement joins TRBV2 to TRBJ1-6, with 9 bases matching TRBD1. CDR1 SNHLY and CDR2 FYNNEI come from the germline V gene. The CDR3 sequence is 13 residues long. The V gene end was trimmed by 4 bases and the J gene end by 8 bases; junction bases not matched to a gene: 0. The CDR3 sequence: CASSGTGDSPLHF. For the CDR3, the DNA is TGTGCCAGCAGTGGGACAGGGGATTCACCCCTCCACTTT.

This clonotype was seen repeatedly, ten times or more. The chain recombines TRBV28 with TRBJ2-1; 7 bases line up with TRBD1. Germline V CDR1 and CDR2: MDHEN, SYDVKM. V dropped 6 bases and J dropped 9; count of bases not matched to a gene: 8. CDR3 length equals 13 residues. The CDR3 sequence is CASSTGTAPEQFF. In DNA, the CDR3 is TGTGCCAGCAGCACCGGGACAGCCCCTGAGCAGTTCTTC.

This clonotype was observed many times. V is TRBV5-1 and J is TRBJ1-3; D not certain. There are 14 residues in the CDR3. Germline V gives CDR1 SGHRS, CDR2 YFSETQ. Trimming pared 0 bases from V and 4 bases from J, leaving 8 bases between. CDR3 loop: CASSLVPKGNTIYF. The CDR3 DNA follows: TGCGCCAGCAGCTTGGTACCAAAGGGAAACACCATATATTTT.

This clonotype has a count of ten or more. The rearrangement joins TRBV7-2 to TRBJ2-3; TRBD1 is a possible D gene (6 bases). Trimming removed 1 base from V and 6 bases from J, with 14 bases in between. Per the germline V gene, CDR1 is SGHTA and CDR2 is FQGNSA. This CDR3 is 15 amino acids long. The CDR3 loop is CASSLGFGTSDTQYF. CDR3 nucleotides: TGTGCCAGCAGCTTAGGGTTTGGGACATCGGATACGCAGTATTTT.